A selection of T cell receptor beta chains follows, all from one sample in a study of T cells in Graves' hyperthyroidism and ophthalmopathy. TCRdb processed the multiplex PCR reads anew with MiXCR; each CDR3 protein has one entry. The table lists fewer than 650,000 distinct CDR3 sequences, about 15% of them singletons. Sequencing input: blood. The receptors originated from a woman aged 25 to 39 with Graves' hyperthyroidism that later progressed to Graves' ophthalmopathy. Both conserved end residues are part of each CDR3.

TRBJ2-1,TRBV7-4,CASSLTGGTSGSHEQFF
TRBJ2-1,TRBV20-1,CSAANSGRAPPGEQFF
TRBJ2-7,TRBV7-2,CASSLAFSGIPSYEQYF
TRBJ1-1,TRBV2,CASRGQKAFF
TRBJ2-3,TRBV29-1,CSTREGTDTQYF
TRBJ2-5,TRBV10-3,CAISVTSGRAGDETQYF
TRBJ1-4,TRBV27,CASSFAATNEKLFF
TRBJ2-3,TRBV27,CASSLFPGLAGGTDTQYF
TRBJ1-4,TRBV19,CASSISSATNEKLFF
TRBJ1-1,TRBV18,CASSMTEPEAFF
TRBJ1-4,TRBV25-1,CASRESDEKLFF
TRBJ2-5,TRBV6-5,CASSYSYQTGTSGRETQYF
TRBJ1-2,TRBV27,CASSLWAGRKGGYTF
TRBJ2-1,TRBV7-6,CVSSLVGGGYNEQFF
TRBJ1-4,TRBV3-1,CASSKADRDLLHEKLFF
TRBJ1-1,TRBV2,CASMRDRGGTEAFF
TRBJ1-2,TRBV29-1,CSANPDRGQSGGYGYTF
TRBJ2-2,TRBV30,CAWERGAGELFF
TRBJ2-2,TRBV4-1,CASSHRTGSNTGELFF
TRBJ2-2,TRBV30,CAWGRGDTGELFF
TRBJ2-5,TRBV2,CASRESGEETQYF
TRBJ2-3,TRBV6-1,CASWAGVTDTQYF
TRBJ2-7,TRBV29-1,CSFRDRNTYEQYF
TRBJ2-2,TRBV19,CASRTFKTGTWYTGELFF
TRBJ2-6,TRBV27,CASSSYLDETSGANVLTF
TRBJ2-1,TRBV10-3,CAISGLTSGQYNEQFF
TRBJ2-7,TRBV28,CASTTGDPYEQYF
TRBJ1-2,TRBV2,CASSDSLPYGYTF
TRBJ2-3,TRBV27,CASSFGRTDTQYF
TRBJ2-1,TRBV2,CATTDYNEQFF
TRBJ1-2,TRBV6-1,CASSTVTGNGYTF
TRBJ1-2,TRBV7-9,CASSSLRGQGRGYTF
TRBJ2-5,TRBV25-1,CASSEWREETQYF
TRBJ2-1,TRBV7-2,CASSSRVFNEQFF
TRBJ2-1,TRBV29-1,CSVGGGVGNEQFF
TRBJ1-2,TRBV18,CASSPDQGADNYGYTF
TRBJ1-1,TRBV7-2,CASSLSPANTEAFF
TRBJ1-5,TRBV5-1,CASRTDDNQPQHF
TRBJ2-6,TRBV27,CASRQGGFSSGANVLTF
TRBJ2-2,TRBV5-1,CASSLEGFTGELFF
TRBJ1-1,TRBV2,CASSAMQNTEAFF
TRBJ2-7,TRBV6-1,CASRTQGIVHEQYF